Each of the 12 T cell receptor beta chains below was sequenced from the same sample in a study of T-cell reconstitution after alpha-beta-depleted transplantation in children. Unique molecular identifiers were built into the TCRbeta library. TCRdb reanalysed the PCR reads using MiXCR and keeps one entry per CDR3 protein. The table shows hundreds of thousands of distinct CDR3 sequences, with roughly 7.7% occurring only once. Sequenced material: PBMCs, mostly from graft donor cells, taken 180 days after TCRalphabeta/CD19-depleted stem cell transplant. The receptor source for this set is a male patient under 18 who had a stem cell transplant for acute lymphoblastic leukemia, so the T cells may come from the graft donor.

There are many counts of this clonotype. The chain employs TRBV29-1 and TRBJ2-7, with D possibly matching TRBD1 (6 bases). The ends were cut back, 6 bases at V and 4 bases at J, with 16 bases in the middle. CDR3 length equals 13 residues. Germline V lookup: CDR1 SQVTM, CDR2 ANQGSEA. CDR3: CSVETGKGYEQYF. Written as DNA, the CDR3 is TGCAGCGTGGAAACAGGGAAAGGGTACGAGCAGTACTTC.

This clonotype was detected a few times. CDR3 nucleotides: TGTGCCAGCAGCTTGCTCGAGGGCGGGGAGCTGTTTTTT. Protein sequence: CASSLLEGGELFF. The rearrangement joins TRBV7-6 to TRBJ2-2; a weak D match, TRBD2 (5 bases). The V end lost 3 bases, the J end lost 7 bases, and 9 bases lay between the germline ends. Germline CDR1 SGHVS, CDR2 FNYEAQ. The CDR3 totals 13 residues.

With regard to this clonotype: Since a much larger clone is just one base distant, this may be a read error. The chain joins TRBV12-3 or TRBV12-4 to TRBJ1-5, with 7 bases fitting TRBD1. J lost 0 bases, V lost 4 bases, and 9 bases had no gene match. The CDR3 runs 17 residues. CDR3 in amino acids: CASSYLQGGDSNQPQHF. For the CDR3, the DNA is TGTGCCAGCAGTTACCTCCAGGGGGGGGATAGCAATCAGCCCCAGCATTTT.

This clonotype was observed many times. The chain has TRBV28 and TRBJ1-2; D unclear. The germline V gene has CDR1 MDHEN and CDR2 SYDVKM. The CDR3 consists of 14 residues. V was trimmed by 5 bases and J by 0 bases, leaving 10 bases between them. The CDR3 DNA is TGTGCCAGCAGTCTAGGGTTGACTAACTATGGCTACACCTTC. As protein: CASSLGLTNYGYTF.

Comments on this clonotype: Being one base from a much bigger clone, this may be a read error. V is TRBV20-1 and J is TRBJ2-1; 7 bases line up with TRBD1. CDR1 and CDR2 from the germline V gene are DFQATT and SNEGSKA (reference sequence). The CDR3 totals 15 residues. CDR3 in amino acids: CCAITGEKTTNEQFF. CDR3 nucleotide sequence: TGCTGTGCTATAACAGGGGAGAAGACAACCAATGAGCAGTTCTTC.

This clonotype was recorded at least ten times. This chain connects TRBV12-3 or TRBV12-4 to TRBJ2-2; 13 bases are shared with TRBD2. After removal of 5 bases from V and 2 bases from J, the junction contained 8 bases not matched to a gene. The CDR3 is 18 residues long. Written as DNA, the CDR3 is TGTGCCAGCAGTCCCCGACTAGCGGGAGGATCTAACACCGGGGAGCTGTTTTTT. It encodes CASSPRLAGGSNTGELFF.

This clonotype was recorded at least ten times. The rearrangement links TRBV29-1 to TRBJ2-1; D not resolved. V dropped 1 base and J dropped 0 bases, with 7 bases sitting between them. In germline, CDR1 is SQVTM, CDR2 ANQGSEA. The CDR3 is 14 residues long. The CDR3 sequence: CSVEGISSYNEQFF. The CDR3 DNA follows: TGCAGCGTTGAAGGCATTAGCTCCTACAATGAGCAGTTCTTC.

Ten or more counts support this clonotype. The V gene is TRBV12-3 or TRBV12-4, the J gene TRBJ2-1; 8 bases are shared with TRBD2. V lost 2 bases and J lost 1; bases outside the gene matches: 4. The CDR3 contains 16 residues. The CDR3 DNA reads TGTGCCAGCAGTTTAAGCGGGGGAGCTTCCTACAATGAGCAGTTCTTC. This sequence encodes CASSLSGGASYNEQFF.

In its sample, this clonotype was seen many times. J is TRBJ2-6 and V is TRBV6-1; D gene uncertain. CDR3 length equals 16 residues. The germline gives CDR1 MNHNS, CDR2 SASEGT. With 8 bases removed from V and 0 bases from J, the gap between germline ends came to 14 bases. CDR3 residues: CASGRTIFSGANVLTF. Here the CDR3 DNA reads TGTGCCAGCGGAAGAACCATTTTCTCTGGGGCCAACGTCCTGACTTTC.

At least ten counts were recorded for this clonotype. The V gene is TRBV12-3 or TRBV12-4, the J gene TRBJ1-2; perhaps TRBD1 as D (5 bases). There are 15 residues in the CDR3. The V and J ends lost 3 bases and 4 bases respectively, with 15 bases between them. The CDR3 nucleotides are TGTGCCAGCAGTTTCCACAGGTTCACTATCTATGGCTACACCTTC. It yields the protein CASSFHRFTIYGYTF.

This clonotype has ten or more counts. This chain links TRBV25-1 with TRBJ2-2; TRBD1 agrees at 10 bases. The CDR3 contains 14 residues. Germline V CDR1 and CDR2: MGHDK, SYGVNS. V lost 9 bases, J lost 5 bases, and 6 bases stayed unmatched. The CDR3 protein is CASRTGGGTGELFF. The CDR3 region has the DNA TGTGCCAGTCGGACAGGGGGTGGGACCGGGGAGCTGTTTTTT.

This clonotype was detected many times. The chain carries TRBV9 and TRBJ2-3; D unresolved. The germline V and J ends were trimmed by 0 bases and 4 bases, with 3 bases remaining between them. The CDR3 extends over 12 amino acids. CDR1 and CDR2 from the germline V gene are SGDLS and YYNGEE. CDR3 in amino acids: CASSVGSDTQYF. In DNA, the CDR3 is TGTGCCAGCAGCGTAGGATCAGATACGCAGTATTTT.